A single sample is the source of the 14 T cell receptor beta chains below, sequenced in a study of naive and memory T cell subsets. The treatment denotes: skin biopsy from PPD injection site in Mantoux-positive individual. TCR cDNA received a 3' ligated oligonucleotide that carried a UMI. Amplification of ligated cDNA took four PCR rounds with SP2 and nested alpha and beta constant primers. Each CDR3 protein is one row after TCRdb ran MiXCR on the UMI-ligation and nested PCR reads. The sample holds around 14,000 distinct CDR3 sequences, about 5% seen once. This specimen was skin, taken from a tuberculin skin test site. These receptors came from an adult in good health.

The rearrangement joins TRBV5-1 to TRBJ2-3, with 9 bases fitting TRBD1. V gave up 0 bases and J gave up 4 bases; unmatched junction bases: 9. This CDR3 has 17 amino acids. Germline V CDR1 and CDR2: SGHRS, YFSETQ. CDR3 sequence: CASSLASWTGEADTQYF. The DNA for the CDR3 is TGCGCCAGCAGCTTGGCATCGTGGACAGGGGAGGCAGATACGCAGTATTTT.

On this clonotype: This clone may be a read error of a much larger clone one base away. The chain links TRBV7-2 to TRBJ2-5; 8 bases agree with TRBD1. Germline loops: CDR1 SGHTA, CDR2 FQGNSA. V was clipped by 5 bases and J by 5 bases; unmatched bases: 19. This CDR3 region has 18 residues. The CDR3 protein is CASSPRGQGARGWETQYF. In nucleotides, the CDR3 is TGTGCCAGCAGCCCGAGGGGTCAGGGGGCGAGGGGTTGGGAGACCCAGTACTTC.

This clonotype has a count of ten or more. The chain has TRBV12-3 or TRBV12-4 and TRBJ2-3, with D unresolved. CDR3 length: 12 amino acids. The V end was cut by 1 base, the J end by 4 bases, with 3 bases between. CDR3 sequence: CASSLGADTQYF. The CDR3 nucleotides are TGTGCCAGCAGTTTAGGGGCAGATACGCAGTATTTT.

This clonotype is categorized as medium-sized. The J gene is TRBJ2-1, the V gene TRBV7-3; tentatively, D is TRBD2 (5 bases). The CDR3 covers 15 residues. The V end was cut by 0 bases, the J end by 0 bases, with 6 bases between. Germline CDR1 reads SGHTA; CDR2 reads FQGTGA. This CDR3 reads CASSLTGDSYNEQFF. CDR3 sequence (DNA): TGTGCCAGCAGCTTAACCGGGGACTCCTACAATGAGCAGTTCTTC.

Ten or more counts support this clonotype. V usage is TRBV28 and J usage is TRBJ1-1, with D perhaps TRBD1 (5 bases). Per germline, CDR1 MDHEN and CDR2 SYDVKM. Trimming removed 3 bases at V and 3 bases at J, with 11 bases between. The CDR3 has 14 residues. The CDR3 DNA reads TGTGCCAGCAGTTTTACGGGGGACCACACTGAAGCTTTCTTT. Its translation: CASSFTGDHTEAFF.

This clonotype appeared many times. V is TRBV29-1 and J is TRBJ1-5, with D perhaps TRBD1 (6 bases). The germline V gene encodes CDR1 SQVTM and CDR2 ANQGSEA. V lost 2 bases and J 5 bases, leaving 10 bases between the germline ends. The CDR3 covers 13 residues. The CDR3 bases are TGCAGCGTTGAAAGGGCAGGGGATCAGCCCCAGCATTTT. It is translated as CSVERAGDQPQHF. Variable domain in full (rest from reference TRBV29-1 and TRBJ1-5): SAVISQKPSRDICQRGTSLTIQCQVDSQVTMMFWYRQQPGQSLTLIATANQGSEATYESGFVIDKFPISRPNLTFSTLTVSNMSPEDSSIYLCSVERAGDQPQHFGDGTRLSIL.

This clonotype was detected only a few times. This chain uses TRBV7-8 with TRBJ2-5, with 9 bases aligning to TRBD1. Germline V gene data show CDR1 as SGHVS and CDR2 as FQNEAQ. This CDR3 is built from 16 residues. J gave up 4 bases and V 5 bases, and 11 bases lay outside the gene matches. The CDR3 spells CASSERTGEFGETQYF. The DNA of the CDR3 is TGTGCCAGCAGCGAGCGGACAGGGGAGTTTGGAGAGACCCAGTACTTC.

The sample holds many counts of this clonotype. The rearrangement uses TRBV18 and TRBJ2-7, with a tentative D call TRBD1 (6 bases). Trimming shortened V by 5 bases and J by 1 base, and 9 bases separated the two germline ends. CDR1 KGHSH and CDR2 LQKENI come from the germline V gene. This CDR3 is built from 13 residues. In DNA form, the CDR3 reads TGTGCCAGCTCATCGACAGGATCCTACGAGCAGTACTTC. This translates into CASSSTGSYEQYF.

This clonotype was found a few times. A much larger clone lies one base from this, so it may be a read error. The rearrangement joins TRBV4-2 to TRBJ2-7; TRBD1 matches 8 bases. The germline gives CDR1 LGHNA, CDR2 YNFKEQ. CDR3 length equals 16 residues. V shed 0 bases and J 1 base; nucleotides not matched to a gene: 5. The CDR3 protein is CASSQDPTGGSYEQYF. CDR3 sequence (DNA): TGTGCCAGCAGCCAAGATCCCACAGGGGGTTCCTACGAGCAGTACTTC.

This clonotype was seen repeatedly, ten times or more. The chain has TRBV2 and TRBJ2-1; maybe TRBD2 (7 bases). V lost 1 base to trimming and J lost 6 bases, with 19 bases between them. Germline CDR1 is SNHLY and CDR2 is FYNNEI. CDR3 size: 17 residues. CDR3 nucleotides: TGTGCCAGCAGTGAAGGGGTGGGCGGGGGCCTCTCCAATGAGCAGTTCTTC. Translating it yields CASSEGVGGGLSNEQFF.

This clonotype was recorded many times. The CDR3 nucleotides are TGTGCCAGCAGTTTATGGGGGAGCTCCTATAATTCACCCCTCCACTTT. Protein: CASSLWGSSYNSPLHF. The chain uses TRBV27 and TRBJ1-6; tentative D call: TRBD1 (5 bases). This CDR3 is built from 16 residues. CDR1 and CDR2 (germline): MNHEY, SMNVEV (reference sequence). V was cut by 1 base and J by 0 bases, with 7 bases left in between.

This clonotype is termed medium-sized. CDR3 in DNA: TGTGCCAGCAGCAAGCTGGATGAAGCTTTCTTT. This codes for CASSKLDEAFF. This chain links TRBV6-2 or TRBV6-3 with TRBJ1-1; D call uncertain. The CDR3 loop spans 11 amino acids. The V end lost 6 bases, the J end lost 7 bases, and 9 bases lay between the germline ends. The germline V gene has CDR1 MNHEY and CDR2 SVGEGT.

This clonotype occurred many times. The chain is built from TRBV7-2 and TRBJ2-2, with TRBD1 as a possible D gene (5 bases). The CDR3 is 15 amino acids. Germline V gene sequence: CDR1 SGHTA, CDR2 FQGNSA. V was pared by 5 bases and J by 4 bases, with 14 bases between. CDR3 sequence (DNA): TGTGCCAGCAGCGGGGTGCAGGGCCCCACCGGGGAGCTGTTTTTT. Protein sequence: CASSGVQGPTGELFF.

The V and J genes are TRBV7-2 and TRBJ1-1; D uncertain. Looked up from germline, CDR1 is SGHTA and CDR2 is FQGNSA. The CDR3 totals 13 residues. V was clipped by 3 bases and J by 4 bases, with 9 bases between them. The CDR3 region is CASSFQRATEAFF. CDR3 coding DNA: TGTGCCAGCAGCTTTCAGCGGGCCACTGAAGCTTTCTTT.